The clone carrying this T cell receptor (beta chain) occurred many times. Germline V lookup: CDR1 LGHDT, CDR2 YNNKEL (reference sequence). The germline V and J ends were trimmed by 6 bases and 0 bases, with 11 bases remaining between them. This CDR3 comprises 14 residues. The data were obtained in a study of blood T cell repertoires in COVID-19. Study-wide background: COVID-19 samples from acute and convalescent phases originated in the United States, Italy and Spain.

Original handling: Quantification of nucleated cells was approximated via reference gene primer amplification. Clones were sequenced by immunoSEQ multiplex PCR, and TCRdb holds only the in-frame ones, with some missing. That table supplies the V and J calls and clone size; D and trimming were determined from the DNA. Of about 230,000 clones in the sample, 70% to 90% were seen once. The receptor's source is a man between 35 and 55 years old with acute or convalescent COVID-19. Sequencing was done on a sample of peripheral blood. The V call is TRBV3-1 (or the pseudogene TRBV3-2), the J call TRBJ2-5; perhaps TRBD2 as D (7 bases). The CDR3 loop reads CASRAGANQETQYF. The CDR3 coding sequence is TGTGCCAGCAGGGCGGGGGCTAACCAAGAGACCCAGTACTTC.